The clone carrying this TCR beta chain was detected a few times. Antigen unknown. The data derive from a study of T cells after yellow fever vaccination. Study-wide context: In the case of low-cell-number fractions, SMART-Seq v4 Ultra Low Input was used for preparation. Study-wide results and limits: Subsequent to the booster, the majority of primary-vaccination clones reappeared (roughly 96% CD4, roughly 90% CD8).

The V and J ends lost 5 bases and 4 bases respectively, with 8 bases between them. The CDR3 has 11 residues. The V gene's germline CDR1 is SQVTM and CDR2 ANQGSEA. TCRdb redid the calling of the 5' RACE reads with MiXCR, one entry per CDR3 protein. This sample has 150,000 to 200,000 distinct CDR3 sequences, with approximately 11% found just once. Sequenced material: CD8+ T cells sorted from PBMCs, taken 15 days after the yellow fever booster vaccination. The chain is built from TRBV29-1 and TRBJ2-5, with D perhaps given as TRBD1 or TRBD2 (5 bases each). The clonotype comes from a man aged 18 to 29 who received the YFV17D yellow fever vaccine. In DNA form, the CDR3 reads TGCAGCGTTCCTGGGGGAGAGACCCAGTACTTC. Translation gives CSVPGGETQYF. Combining the CDR3 with reference TRBV29-1 and TRBJ2-5 gives the whole variable domain SAVISQKPSRDICQRGTSLTIQCQVDSQVTMMFWYRQQPGQSLTLIATANQGSEATYESGFVIDKFPISRPNLTFSTLTVSNMSPEDSSIYLCSVPGGETQYFGPGTRLLVL.